This T cell receptor (beta chain) was observed in a study of T cell changes during pregnancy in multiple sclerosis (dated by TCRdb to about 2019). Concerning the study at large: The study examined how the T cell repertoire changed over the course of pregnancy in women with multiple sclerosis.

In regard to this clone: This clone's antigen is unknown. No much larger clone is present one base from it, and per-base qualities are unavailable.

Clipping removes 5 bases from V and 6 bases from J, with 8 as the unmatched junction base count. The cysteine opens and the phenylalanine closes a CDR3 of 15 amino acids. The sequence is cut down to CDR3 DNA, 45 bases in frame from base 1. Per the germline V gene (reference sequence), SGHAT is the CDR1 and FQDESV is the CDR2. Library construction relied on the immunoSEQ multiplex PCR assay. TCRdb limited this immuneACCESS table to in-frame rearrangements with V and J called. A share of clones is missing; checked studies link under half to unresolved V genes, and the rest is unexplained. This sample comprises about 92,000 clones, 90% to 95% of them detected only once. The biggest ten clones account for 2% to 2.5% of the sample.

The sample consisted of peripheral blood, taken in the third trimester of pregnancy. The V gene is TRBV11-1 and the J gene is TRBJ2-1, and TRBD1 aligns with 9 junction nucleotides. The receptor was derived from a female donor with multiple sclerosis, enrolled in a pregnancy study. The CDR3 here reads CASSPGQGVINEQFF. DNA sequence: TGTGCCAGCAGCCCGGGACAGGGCGTTATCAATGAGCAGTTCTTC.